These T cell receptor beta chains were read from a single sample in a study of blood T cells in healthy people across ages. TCRdb re-called the 5' RACE reads through MiXCR, storing one row per CDR3 protein. The sample consists of some 700,000 distinct CDR3 sequences, about a fifth of them appearing once. Sequenced: blood. The receptors shown here come from a man in his sixties or seventies in good health. The conserved cysteine and the conserved F or W are not part of the CDR3 here. Clone size is shown for a subset of rows, as once, few, many or a class of expanded clone.

size	V	J	CDR3
-	TRBV28	TRBJ1-5	ASSLPVGQPQH
few	TRBV10-3	TRBJ2-5	AISESAAETQY
-	TRBV24-1	TRBJ1-4	ATSDAHEKLF
few	TRBV2	TRBJ2-1	ASSGLGVMF
few	TRBV20-1	TRBJ2-7	SAPEGLAGGPIFSYEQY
-	TRBV6-6	TRBJ1-2	ASSYSIDSALSYT
-	TRBV5-1	TRBJ2-5	ASSPPGTGKGRTQY
-	TRBV12-3/TRBV12-4	TRBJ2-4	ASSLAGFSAKNIQY
few	TRBV10-3	TRBJ1-5	AISESTIDQPQH
-	TRBV2	TRBJ2-4	ASSGRDSKNIQY
-	TRBV18	TRBJ1-4	ASSDRVRNEKLF
few	TRBV7-2	TRBJ2-1	ASSLTRDPHNEQF
once	TRBV18	TRBJ2-3	ASSPNSGVPDTQY
few	TRBV5-1	TRBJ2-2	ASSSLLGGDTGELF
-	TRBV7-9	TRBJ2-3	ASSSPVKDTQY
few	TRBV20-1	TRBJ2-3	SASTSGRTPDTQY
-	TRBV5-1	-	ASSLVSGQFNEQF
-	TRBV7-9	TRBJ1-6	ASSWLGSSYNSPLH
-	TRBV18	TRBJ1-2	ASSPTVLNYGYT
-	TRBV7-9	TRBJ1-2	ASSLSEPYGYT
few	TRBV20-1	TRBJ1-6	SASNRGAVGSPLH
-	TRBV18	-	ASSLLDRGVWQF
-	TRBV14	TRBJ2-2	ASSQAIRKRDSTGELF
-	TRBV6-1	TRBJ1-5	ASRSTGGSNQPQH
-	TRBV18	TRBJ2-3	ASRMIAGQTDTQY
few	TRBV4-1	TRBJ2-3	ASSQEGRTSTDTQY